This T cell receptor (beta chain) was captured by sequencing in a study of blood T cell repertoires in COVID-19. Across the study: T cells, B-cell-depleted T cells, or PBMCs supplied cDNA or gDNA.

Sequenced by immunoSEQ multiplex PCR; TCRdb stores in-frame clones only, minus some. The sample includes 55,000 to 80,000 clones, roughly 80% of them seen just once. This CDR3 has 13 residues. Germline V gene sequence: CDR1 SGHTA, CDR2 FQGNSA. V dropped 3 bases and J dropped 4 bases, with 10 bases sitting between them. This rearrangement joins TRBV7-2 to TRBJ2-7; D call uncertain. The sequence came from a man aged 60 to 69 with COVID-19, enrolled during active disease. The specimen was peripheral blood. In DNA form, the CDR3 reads TGTGCCAGCAGCTTGCAGAAAAGTTACGAGCAGTACTTC. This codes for CASSLQKSYEQYF.